This paragraph reports one TCR beta chain. The specificity of this receptor is unknown. One base away there is no much larger clone; base qualities are not given. The data were obtained in a study of T cells in tumors after PD-1 blockade (dated by TCRdb to the late 2010s). For context, the study as a whole: Patients were excluded if they had prior checkpoint blockade, use of systemic immunosuppressants, or recent radiotherapy or other anti-cancer therapy within 4 weeks. Patients received pembrolizumab 200 mg every 3 weeks or cemiplimab 350 mg every 2 weeks. Ongoing daily vismodegib 150 mg was also given to a subset of patients during anti-PD-1 treatment. On average, peripheral blood samples had some 110,000 TCR templates (range about 23,000-260,000) and roughly 35,000 unique clonotypes. Paired single-cell RNA and TCR sequencing was done in the study on site-matched tumors from patients with BCC or SCC, both before and after anti-PD-1 therapy. To compare blood and tumor clonotypes, bulk TCR sequencing was performed on approximately 10 peripheral blood samples from a few patients. Clinical response was assessed using RECIST version 1.1.

The full study reports these points: Around two fifths of tumor TCR clonotypes were found in blood, and some novel exhausted tumor clones appeared in pre-treatment blood, suggesting peripheral recruitment. Where the novel T cell clones came from was not identified, and possible sources could include lymphoid organs or rare unexpanded clones inside the tumor or in the tumor periphery.

The time point label for this specimen denotes: after anti-PD-1 therapy. Genomic DNA extracted from tumor biopsies or peripheral blood was used for bulk TCRbeta sequencing, with input ranging from about 616 ng to 6,500 ng. All patients had histologically proven advanced or metastatic basal or squamous cell carcinoma and were poor candidates for surgical resection. Of the approximately 10 patients making up the basal cell carcinoma cohort, about 8 underwent bulk tumor TCR sequencing. The CDR3, cysteine through phenylalanine, is 15 amino acids long. Here the CDR3 DNA is all that survives: 45 bases in frame from base 1. Deep TCRbeta sequencing was performed with the immunoSEQ platform. In the original analysis: For further analysis, only productive rearrangements were exported out of the immunoSEQ Analyzer. T cell phenotypes were assigned to bulk TCRbeta clonotypes by matching the clonotypes to single-cell RNA+TCR-seq clones that had the same TCRbeta sequence. Clone enrichment in tumor was computed as tumor frequency divided by PBMC frequency from bulk TCR sequencing. TCRs were sorted with GLIPH into specificity groups, meaning clusters of distinct TCRs that share CDR3 motifs and likely recognize common antigens. TCRdb obtained this table from immuneACCESS and retained in-frame rearrangements with V and J assigned. These tables miss some clones; where compared with another copy, unresolved V genes account for less than half of the shortfall, and the remainder is unexplained. The D gene and trimming were derived from the DNA, and the V and J assignments and clone size from that table. This sample is represented by 60,000 to 75,000 clones; approximately 79% of them were singletons. The ten largest make up approximately 4.8% of the sample.

The chain joins TRBV1 to TRBJ2-6. TRBV1 is annotated as a pseudogene. This clonotype originated in a human donor with basal cell carcinoma. The sample here was PBMCs, taken after anti-PD-1 treatment. The CDR3 amino acid sequence is: CTSRVFGSRANVLTF. The DNA is TGCACCAGCAGGGTGTTTGGAAGTCGGGCCAACGTCCTGACTTTC.